A selection of T cell receptor beta chains follows, all from one sample in a study of T cells in Graves' hyperthyroidism and ophthalmopathy. TCRdb redid the calling of the multiplex PCR reads with MiXCR, one entry per CDR3 protein. The sample shows about 250,000 distinct CDR3 sequences, roughly 22% of them seen only once. The sequencing sample was made of blood. All receptors come from a man aged 30 to 39 with Graves' ophthalmopathy. The conserved cysteine and the conserved F or W are not part of the CDR3 here. D genes are given only for firm matches.

J gene: TRBJ1-3; V gene: TRBV6-1; D gene: -; CDR3 length: 12; CDR3 protein: ASSGTLSGNTIY
J gene: TRBJ2-5; V gene: TRBV20-1; D gene: -; CDR3 length: 10; CDR3 protein: SARDSGETQY
J gene: TRBJ2-3; V gene: TRBV20-1; D gene: -; CDR3 length: 9; CDR3 protein: SLGGGGTQY
J gene: TRBJ2-6; V gene: TRBV30; D gene: -; CDR3 length: 13; CDR3 protein: AWARSVSGANVLT
J gene: TRBJ2-2; V gene: TRBV9; D gene: -; CDR3 length: 13; CDR3 protein: ASSVTPANTGELF
J gene: TRBJ1-5; V gene: TRBV30; D gene: -; CDR3 length: 11; CDR3 protein: AWDVGPNQPQH
J gene: TRBJ2-1; V gene: TRBV19; D gene: -; CDR3 length: 13; CDR3 protein: ASSMRSRRTNEQF
J gene: TRBJ2-3; V gene: TRBV9; D gene: TRBD2; CDR3 length: 16; CDR3 protein: ASSVPGTSGGGTDTQY
J gene: TRBJ2-1; V gene: TRBV7-9; D gene: TRBD2; CDR3 length: 13; CDR3 protein: ASSGDLFSYNEQF
J gene: TRBJ2-1; V gene: TRBV28; D gene: TRBD2; CDR3 length: 14; CDR3 protein: ASSLRASGFRNEQF
J gene: TRBJ2-4; V gene: TRBV6-1; D gene: -; CDR3 length: 12; CDR3 protein: ASGGTGSKNIQY
J gene: TRBJ2-7; V gene: TRBV19; D gene: TRBD1; CDR3 length: 12; CDR3 protein: ASSPPGQSYEQY
J gene: TRBJ2-1; V gene: TRBV24-1; D gene: -; CDR3 length: 12; CDR3 protein: ATSDFGDGNEQF
J gene: TRBJ2-7; V gene: TRBV4-1; D gene: TRBD1; CDR3 length: 13; CDR3 protein: ASSQNPAGQEQQY
J gene: TRBJ2-1; V gene: TRBV4-2; D gene: -; CDR3 length: 13; CDR3 protein: ASSQDRTSYNEQF
J gene: TRBJ1-2; V gene: TRBV29-1; D gene: TRBD1; CDR3 length: 11; CDR3 protein: SVGTGGLYGYT
J gene: TRBJ2-1; V gene: TRBV6-1; D gene: TRBD1; CDR3 length: 10; CDR3 protein: ASSTGVGEQF
J gene: TRBJ2-7; V gene: TRBV28; D gene: TRBD1; CDR3 length: 12; CDR3 protein: ATVPPTGDYEQY
J gene: TRBJ2-1; V gene: TRBV24-1; D gene: TRBD2; CDR3 length: 15; CDR3 protein: ATSDASRGGIYNEQF
J gene: TRBJ2-1; V gene: TRBV19; D gene: TRBD2; CDR3 length: 13; CDR3 protein: ASSSGGYSYNEQF
J gene: TRBJ1-5; V gene: TRBV4-2; D gene: -; CDR3 length: 14; CDR3 protein: ASSQDKKGRNQPQH
J gene: TRBJ1-1; V gene: TRBV19; D gene: TRBD1; CDR3 length: 14; CDR3 protein: ASSSVNRGLNTEAF
J gene: TRBJ1-2; V gene: TRBV12-3/TRBV12-4; D gene: TRBD1; CDR3 length: 15; CDR3 protein: ASSSTDRGPLDYGYT
J gene: TRBJ1-3; V gene: TRBV28; D gene: -; CDR3 length: 11; CDR3 protein: ASSFLPGNTIY
J gene: TRBJ2-5; V gene: TRBV6-1; D gene: TRBD2; CDR3 length: 14; CDR3 protein: ASRTSSGRARETQY
J gene: TRBJ2-3; V gene: TRBV5-1; D gene: -; CDR3 length: 12; CDR3 protein: ASSPNTGSDTQY
J gene: TRBJ2-2; V gene: TRBV24-1; D gene: -; CDR3 length: 11; CDR3 protein: ATSLPNTGELF
J gene: TRBJ2-1; V gene: TRBV11-1; D gene: TRBD2; CDR3 length: 12; CDR3 protein: ASQLGLADNEQF
J gene: TRBJ2-1; V gene: TRBV11-1; D gene: TRBD2; CDR3 length: 13; CDR3 protein: ASSPAGGSYNEQF
J gene: TRBJ2-7; V gene: TRBV18; D gene: -; CDR3 length: 12; CDR3 protein: ASSPPNVPYEQY
J gene: TRBJ2-3; V gene: TRBV28; D gene: -; CDR3 length: 10; CDR3 protein: ASSLLLDTQY
J gene: TRBJ1-1; V gene: TRBV28; D gene: TRBD1; CDR3 length: 14; CDR3 protein: ASSPAGTAFNTEAF
J gene: TRBJ2-4; V gene: TRBV4-2; D gene: TRBD2; CDR3 length: 16; CDR3 protein: ASSQATAGGLVKNIQY
J gene: TRBJ1-5; V gene: TRBV10-3; D gene: TRBD1; CDR3 length: 15; CDR3 protein: AISESETGPSNQPQH
J gene: TRBJ2-5; V gene: TRBV12-5; D gene: -; CDR3 length: 14; CDR3 protein: ASGLVRNVRMETQY
J gene: TRBJ2-2; V gene: TRBV7-9; D gene: TRBD2; CDR3 length: 14; CDR3 protein: ASSPRRSGRPGELF
J gene: TRBJ1-2; V gene: TRBV28; D gene: -; CDR3 length: 11; CDR3 protein: ASSFSGRYGYT
J gene: TRBJ2-5; V gene: TRBV2; D gene: TRBD2; CDR3 length: 12; CDR3 protein: ASSEQGGRETQY
J gene: TRBJ1-2; V gene: TRBV6-1; D gene: -; CDR3 length: 12; CDR3 protein: ASRIPGPWGGYT
J gene: TRBJ2-5; V gene: TRBV30; D gene: -; CDR3 length: 12; CDR3 protein: AWSVGGGMETQY
J gene: TRBJ2-7; V gene: TRBV12-3/TRBV12-4; D gene: TRBD2; CDR3 length: 12; CDR3 protein: ASRLAGDTYEQY
J gene: TRBJ1-1; V gene: TRBV7-9; D gene: TRBD1; CDR3 length: 10; CDR3 protein: ASSTGGSEAF
J gene: TRBJ2-3; V gene: TRBV12-3/TRBV12-4; D gene: -; CDR3 length: 12; CDR3 protein: ASNSSSPWATQY
J gene: TRBJ2-3; V gene: TRBV14; D gene: TRBD2; CDR3 length: 16; CDR3 protein: ASSLPLASGSGTDTQY
J gene: TRBJ2-3; V gene: TRBV9; D gene: TRBD2; CDR3 length: 14; CDR3 protein: ASSVGVAGGTDTQY
J gene: TRBJ1-1; V gene: TRBV7-3; D gene: -; CDR3 length: 12; CDR3 protein: ASSPGPTNTEAF
J gene: TRBJ2-5; V gene: TRBV5-1; D gene: TRBD2; CDR3 length: 14; CDR3 protein: ASSHQSGRNQETQY
J gene: TRBJ2-7; V gene: TRBV10-3; D gene: TRBD2; CDR3 length: 14; CDR3 protein: AISFTSGSLSYEQY
J gene: TRBJ2-1; V gene: TRBV5-1; D gene: -; CDR3 length: 11; CDR3 protein: ASSLQGDNEQF
J gene: TRBJ1-6; V gene: TRBV28; D gene: -; CDR3 length: 9; CDR3 protein: ASMGGPPLH
J gene: TRBJ2-5; V gene: TRBV2; D gene: TRBD1; CDR3 length: 11; CDR3 protein: ASARGQKETQY
J gene: TRBJ2-5; V gene: TRBV24-1; D gene: TRBD2; CDR3 length: 15; CDR3 protein: ATSDSGLAGVVKTQY
J gene: TRBJ1-2; V gene: TRBV12-5; D gene: TRBD1; CDR3 length: 13; CDR3 protein: ASGLPDREIGGYT
J gene: TRBJ2-1; V gene: TRBV24-1; D gene: -; CDR3 length: 9; CDR3 protein: ATSELNEQF
J gene: TRBJ2-3; V gene: TRBV20-1; D gene: -; CDR3 length: 13; CDR3 protein: SARDLEENTDTQY